In its sample, the clone carrying this T cell receptor beta chain was seen a few times. Its cognate antigen is unknown. TCRdb itself ran the RT-PCR reads through MiXCR, one entry per CDR3 protein. Seen here are roughly 570,000 distinct CDR3 sequences, around 15% observed once, and the top ten hold 11%. The data stem from a study of response to subunit inactivated influenza vaccine. General study results and limits: After each seasonal influenza vaccination, few new T cells are recruited, the authors suggested.

With 4 bases removed from V and 0 bases from J, the gap between germline ends came to 18 bases. Germline V gene sequence: CDR1 MGHRA, CDR2 YSYEKL. The CDR3 contains 17 residues. This receptor was obtained from a middle-aged man who received an inactivated influenza vaccine. The gene calls are TRBV4-1 and TRBJ1-1; no clear D. The sequences come from PBMCs from blood, collected 11 to 12 days after vaccination. The CDR3 reads CASSPSRPRTVNTEAFF. The CDR3 DNA reads TGCGCCAGCAGCCCATCCCGACCTCGGACGGTGAACACTGAAGCTTTCTTT.